These 21 T cell receptor beta chains share one sample of origin, sequenced in a study of vaccination effects on CD4 cells after COVID-19. Generated by immunoSEQ multiplex PCR, the TCRdb table keeps only in-frame clones and is missing some. The table lists 42,000 or so clones, about three quarters of them singletons. When ten to eleven days of culture had elapsed, CD4+ T cells were isolated. Each participant was administered two doses of either the BNT162b2 or the mRNA-1273 vaccine. Which antigens these TCRs recognize remains unknown. Sequencing was performed on CD4+ T cells from PBMCs cultured without peptide, taken after COVID-19 vaccination. These receptors all stem from a human donor who received a COVID-19 vaccine.

The chain joins TRBV7-2 to TRBJ2-5, with D possibly called TRBD1 or TRBD2 (6 bases each). In germline, CDR1 is SGHTA, CDR2 FQGNSA. Trimming took 5 bases from V and 8 from J, leaving 18 bases between them. The CDR3 covers 14 residues. The CDR3 DNA follows: TGTGCCAGCAGCCCAGGGGCACTAGCACAAACCCAGTACTTC. As protein: CASSPGALAQTQYF.

The chain links TRBV3-1 (or the pseudogene TRBV3-2) to TRBJ2-7; D is perhaps TRBD1 (6 bases). V shed 4 bases and J shed 4 bases, with 20 bases lying between them. The germline gives CDR1 LGHDT, CDR2 YNNKEL (reference sequence). This CDR3 has 16 residues. The CDR3 DNA is TGTGCCAGCAGCCGTTCCTTACAGGGACCCAGGTACGAGCAGTACTTC. It codes for CASSRSLQGPRYEQYF.

The CDR3 nucleotides read TGTGCCAGAAGCTTAGGTAAGGGGTCACAAGAGACCCAGTACTTC. It encodes CARSLGKGSQETQYF. The chain links TRBV7-5 to TRBJ2-5; the table's D call of TRBD1 was not tested on the DNA. TRBV7-5 is labeled a pseudogene. This CDR3 spans 15 amino acids.

The rearrangement uses TRBV11-2 and TRBJ1-5, with 7 bases aligning to TRBD1. The CDR3 runs 18 residues. Germline CDR1 SGHAT, CDR2 FQNNGV. V lost 5 bases to trimming and J lost 0 bases; unmatched junction nucleotides: 13. CDR3 sequence reads: CASSPSSTGRSSNQPQHF. Here the CDR3 DNA reads TGTGCCAGCAGCCCAAGCTCGACAGGGAGGTCTAGCAATCAGCCCCAGCATTTT.

The rearrangement joins TRBV5-6 to TRBJ2-7, with 9 bases identical to TRBD1. V shed 4 bases and J 5 bases; nucleotides not matched to a gene: 7. Germline CDR1 SGHDT, CDR2 YYEEEE. The CDR3 is 14 residues long. Here the CDR3 reads CASSPTGGWHEQYF. CDR3 bases: TGTGCCAGCAGCCCGACAGGGGGGTGGCACGAGCAGTACTTC. The full variable domain, with the rest looked up from reference TRBV5-6 and TRBJ2-7, is DAGVTQSPTHLIKTRGQQVTLRCSPKSGHDTVSWYQQALGQGPQFIFQYYEEEERQRGNFPDRFSGHQFPNYSSELNVNALLLGDSALYLCASSPTGGWHEQYFGPGTRLTVT.

J is TRBJ2-1 and V is TRBV11-2, with D tentatively TRBD2 (5 bases). Trimming took off 1 base at V and 6 bases at J, with 13 bases between the two ends. The CDR3 spans 15 residues. Germline V lookup: CDR1 SGHAT, CDR2 FQNNGV. The CDR3 DNA follows: TGTGCCAGCAGCTTAGGAAGGGTCGGGATCAATGAGCAGTTCTTC. Translation: CASSLGRVGINEQFF.

This rearrangement joins TRBV4-2 to TRBJ2-7; D is possibly TRBD2 (6 bases). This CDR3 has 18 amino acids. CDR1 LGHNA and CDR2 YNFKEQ come from the germline V gene. Trimming removed 2 bases from V and 2 bases from J, with 22 bases in between. The CDR3 region is CASSQNAQTRIGTYEQYF. The CDR3 nucleotides are TGTGCCAGCAGCCAAAACGCCCAGACTAGAATCGGAACCTACGAGCAGTACTTC.

This clone is large in the sample. The chain recombines TRBV5-4 with TRBJ1-1; tentative D call: TRBD1 (5 bases). This CDR3 has 16 amino acids. Trimming removed 1 base at V and 1 base at J, with 14 bases between. Germline CDR1 is SGHNT and CDR2 is YYREEE (reference sequence). The CDR3 coding sequence is TGTGCCAGCAGCTTGAGGGGCGTCGAGGGGAACACTGAAGCTTTCTTT. Encoded protein: CASSLRGVEGNTEAFF.

The rearrangement joins TRBV5-4 to TRBJ2-2, with 10 bases that match TRBD1. The CDR3 covers 15 residues. CDR1 and CDR2 (germline): SGHNT, YYREEE (reference sequence). V shed 2 bases, J shed 6 bases, and the junction held 4 bases outside the gene matches. CDR3: CASSFMDRGAGELFF. As DNA, the CDR3 is TGTGCCAGCAGCTTTATGGACAGGGGGGCCGGGGAGCTGTTTTTT.

In DNA, the CDR3 is TGTGCCAGTACACTTAATTACAGGGGAGGGGAAAAACTGTTTTTT. It specifies CASTLNYRGGEKLFF. This chain uses TRBV19 with TRBJ1-4; 7 nucleotides agree with TRBD1. Per germline, CDR1 LNHDA and CDR2 SQIVND (reference sequence). The CDR3 is made up of 15 amino acids. J was trimmed by 8 bases and V by 7 bases; bases with no gene match: 13.

There are a few counts of this clone. This rearrangement joins TRBV27 to TRBJ1-1; the D gene is possibly TRBD1 (5 bases). This CDR3 spans 13 amino acids. Germline V CDR1 and CDR2: MNHEY, SMNVEV (reference sequence). The V gene lost 7 bases and the J gene lost 4 bases, with 13 bases spanning the gap. As DNA, the CDR3 is TGTGCCAGCACGGCCTGGGGGTTCACTGAAGCTTTCTTT. Its protein product is CASTAWGFTEAFF.

The gene calls are TRBV5-1 and TRBJ2-3, with a weak D call TRBD1 (6 bases). Germline lookup yields CDR1 SGHRS and CDR2 YFSETQ. This CDR3 contains 15 residues. Trimming pared 0 bases from V and 1 base from J, leaving 9 bases between. The CDR3 reads CASSLGGGGTDTQYF. CDR3 bases: TGCGCCAGCAGCTTGGGAGGGGGAGGCACAGATACGCAGTATTTT.

The V and J genes are TRBV3-1 (or the pseudogene TRBV3-2) and TRBJ2-7; tentative D call: TRBD2 (5 bases). Germline CDR1 is LGHDT and CDR2 is YNNKEL (reference sequence). This CDR3 contains 15 residues. V shed 1 base and J shed 0 bases, with 10 bases lying between them. CDR3 residues: CASSQGEGSSYEQYF. The DNA of the CDR3 is TGTGCCAGCAGCCAAGGGGAAGGGAGCTCCTACGAGCAGTACTTC.

The chain links TRBV7-2 to TRBJ2-7; either TRBD1 or TRBD2 may supply D (5 bases each). CDR3 size: 13 residues. Germline V gene lookup returns CDR1 SGHTA and CDR2 FQGNSA. V shed 6 bases and J shed 3 bases, with 12 bases lying between them. Here the CDR3 DNA reads TGTGCCAGCAGAAGGGCAGGGAGCTACGAGCAGTACTTC. It is translated as CASRRAGSYEQYF.

The V and J genes are TRBV19 and TRBJ1-1; D not certain. Germline V CDR1 and CDR2: LNHDA, SQIVND (reference sequence). This CDR3 is built from 12 residues. V lost 7 bases to trimming and J lost 2 bases, with 8 bases between them. CDR3 in DNA: TGTGCCAGTAATCGGGCCAACACTGAAGCTTTCTTT. This codes for CASNRANTEAFF.

The V gene is TRBV3-1 (or the pseudogene TRBV3-2), the J gene TRBJ2-1, with 12 bases lining up with TRBD2. The J segment lost 0 bases and the V segment lost 7 bases, leaving 7 bases of the junction unmatched. This CDR3 spans 17 amino acids. Germline CDR1 reads LGHDT; CDR2 reads YNNKEL (reference sequence). The CDR3 nucleotides read TGTGCCAGCACTAGCGGGGGGGCCACTTACTCCTACAATGAGCAGTTCTTC. Translation: CASTSGGATYSYNEQFF.

The gene calls are TRBV19 and TRBJ2-3; 7 bases are a match to TRBD2. In germline, CDR1 is LNHDA, CDR2 SQIVND (reference sequence). The CDR3 runs to 15 residues. With 4 bases clipped from V and 11 bases from J, the junction kept 15 bases outside the gene matches. CDR3 in amino acids: CASSTSGTGLYGQYF. CDR3 in DNA: TGTGCCAGTAGTACGAGCGGGACGGGCCTATATGGGCAGTATTTT.

This chain joins TRBV29-1 and TRBJ2-1; 14 positions agree with TRBD2. The CDR3 is made up of 17 amino acids. V dropped 6 bases and J dropped 7; count of bases not matched to a gene: 14. CDR1 and CDR2 from the germline V gene are SQVTM and ANQGSEA. Written as DNA, the CDR3 is TGCAGCGTGGACAGAGAGACTAGCGGGAGGGTCGGTAATGAGCAGTTCTTC. This codes for CSVDRETSGRVGNEQFF.

V gene TRBV6-5 combines with J gene TRBJ1-2; D unresolved. Germline CDR1 and CDR2: MNHEY and SVGAGI. This CDR3 is 15 amino acids long. The V end lost 4 bases, the J end lost 6 bases, and 18 bases lay between the germline ends. Here the CDR3 reads CASSSGWGNQDGYTF. DNA for the CDR3: TGTGCCAGCAGTTCGGGCTGGGGAAATCAAGATGGCTACACCTTC.

The chain is built from TRBV7-8 and TRBJ2-1; D unresolved. V lost 0 bases, J lost 8 bases, and 8 bases lay in between. CDR3 length equals 13 residues. CDR1 and CDR2 from the germline V gene are SGHVS and FQNEAQ. The CDR3 DNA is TGTGCCAGCAGCTTAGCTGAGATCTATGAGCAGTTCTTC. It yields the protein CASSLAEIYEQFF.

This sequence joins TRBV3-1 (or the pseudogene TRBV3-2) and TRBJ2-3; tentatively, D is TRBD2 (7 bases). Trimming shortened V by 1 base and J by 5 bases, and 10 bases separated the two germline ends. There are 14 residues in the CDR3. Germline CDR1 is LGHDT and CDR2 is YNNKEL (reference sequence). The CDR3 loop is CASSQGGGGDTQYF. DNA of the CDR3: TGTGCCAGCAGCCAAGGAGGGGGGGGAGATACGCAGTATTTT.